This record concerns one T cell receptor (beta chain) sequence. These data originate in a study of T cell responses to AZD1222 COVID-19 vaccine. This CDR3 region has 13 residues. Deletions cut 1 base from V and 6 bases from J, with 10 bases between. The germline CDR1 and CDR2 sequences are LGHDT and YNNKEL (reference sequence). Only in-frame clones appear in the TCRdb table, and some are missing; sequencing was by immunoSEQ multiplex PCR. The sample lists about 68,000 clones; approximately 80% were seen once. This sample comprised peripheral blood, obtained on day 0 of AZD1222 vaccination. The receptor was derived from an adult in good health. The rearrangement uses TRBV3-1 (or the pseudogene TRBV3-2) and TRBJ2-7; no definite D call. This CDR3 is CASSQVSNREQYF. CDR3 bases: TGTGCCAGCAGCCAAGTTAGTAACCGCGAGCAGTACTTC.